The TCR beta chain described here comes from a study of T cells in Graves' hyperthyroidism and ophthalmopathy. Study-wide results and caveats: Most clonotypes expanded in the thyroid (above 0.001) were also present in blood. Prediction of ophthalmopathy progression came a median roughly 6.7 months pre-onset.

Amplified regions were TCR beta CDR3 sequences from RNA transcripts. A set of HTBI primers served as the primers for a first-round RT-PCR of the TCR CDR3. TCRdb independently ran MiXCR on the multiplex PCR reads; one entry per CDR3 protein. The table records approximately 570,000 distinct CDR3 sequences, just under 20% of them present only once. This clonotype has ten or more counts. Its antigen is still unknown. Looked up from germline, CDR1 is MDHEN and CDR2 is SYDVKM. The CDR3 extends over 16 amino acids. V was trimmed by 4 bases and J by 3 bases, leaving 19 bases between them. Sequenced input: blood. The chain is built from TRBV28 and TRBJ2-7; a possible D gene is TRBD2 (6 bases). This TCR was sampled from a man aged 40-55 years with Graves' ophthalmopathy. CDR3 DNA: TGTGCCAGCAGTTCAGCCGCCTGGGGGGTTGGCTACGAGCAGTACTTC. This gives the protein CASSSAAWGVGYEQYF.